Listed below are T cell receptor beta chains from one sample, sequenced in a study of blood T cell repertoires in COVID-19. Sequencing was performed with immunoSEQ multiplex PCR; in TCRdb, only in-frame clones are kept and a portion is missing. The table shows fewer than 400,000 clones, with approximately 85% occurring only once. Sequences were obtained from PBMCs or T cells enriched from blood (not recorded which). These receptors came from a man aged 30 to 39 who had recovered from COVID-19. CDR3s include the opening cysteine and the closing phenylalanine or tryptophan. The D gene is left open where the match is weak. Rows may omit the clone size; those that give it use once, few, many or a size class.

>-|TRBJ2-5|-|TRBV5-1
TGCGCCAGCAGCCCGGGTCCTACCTCGGAGACCCAGTACTTC
CASSPGPTSETQYF
>TRBD1|TRBJ1-2|-|TRBV19
TGTGCCAGTAGGAGGGGACAGGGCGATTATGGCTACACCTTC
CASRRGQGDYGYTF
>TRBD1|TRBJ2-5|once|TRBV7-6
TGTGCCAGCAGCTTAGTCGGGACAGGGGGTTTTAAAGAGACCCAGTACTTC
CASSLVGTGGFKETQYF
>-|TRBJ1-4|-|TRBV6-5
TGTGCCAGCAGTTACGTAGGGGGAGCGGCGGGCGAAAAACTGTTTTTT
CASSYVGGAAGEKLFF
>TRBD1|TRBJ2-1|-|TRBV12-5
TGTGCTAGTGGTTTGGGGACAGGGGGTAGCAATGAGCAGTTCTTC
CASGLGTGGSNEQFF
>TRBD1|TRBJ1-2|-|TRBV9
TGTGCCAGCAGCGTAGGGCCAGGGGGCGAATCTAACTATGGCTACACCTTC
CASSVGPGGESNYGYTF
>-|TRBJ1-3|-|TRBV9
TGTGCCAGCGGGGGGACCCGAGAAGATGGAAACACCATATATTTT
CASGGTREDGNTIYF
>TRBD1|TRBJ1-1|-|TRBV18
TGTGCCAGCTCACCAGCGGGACAGGTGATTGAAGCTTTCTTT
CASSPAGQVIEAFF
>-|TRBJ1-6|-|TRBV7-2
TGTGCCAGCAGCACCTCAGGGGTATCACCCCTCCACTTT
CASSTSGVSPLHF
>-|TRBJ2-7|-|TRBV6-5
TGTGCCAGCAGCGCCGGGACTTCAACCTACGAGCAGTACTTC
CASSAGTSTYEQYF
>TRBD2|TRBJ2-2|-|TRBV6-2/TRBV6-3
TGTGCCAGCAGTTACTCGTTCCGCGGGGGAACGGACGGGGAGCTGTTTTTT
CASSYSFRGGTDGELFF
>TRBD1|TRBJ1-5|-|TRBV30
TGTGCCTGCGACAGGGGGCGAGGACAGCCCCAGCATTTT
CACDRGRGQPQHF
>-|TRBJ2-7|-|TRBV29-1
TGCAGCGTTGAAGACAGGGGTGAATACTTC
CSVEDRGEYF
>-|TRBJ2-7|-|TRBV15
TGTGCCACCAGCAGAGATCCGGGTCCGCCCTACGAGCAGTACTTC
CATSRDPGPPYEQYF
>-|TRBJ1-3|-|TRBV24-1
TGTGCCACCAGTGCGTCGACGGGACGGGGGAACACCATATATTTT
CATSASTGRGNTIYF
>TRBD1|TRBJ1-1|-|TRBV18
TGTGCCAGCTCACCGGACAGGGGGCTTGGAGCTTTCTTT
CASSPDRGLGAFF
>-|TRBJ2-3|-|TRBV13
TGTGCCAGCAGAGGCTGGGGCCCAGATACGCAGTATTTT
CASRGWGPDTQYF
>-|TRBJ1-4|-|TRBV4-1
TGCGCCAGCAGCCAAGAGGGCGAAAAACTGTTTTTT
CASSQEGEKLFF
>TRBD2|TRBJ2-3|-|TRBV4-3
TGCGCCAGCAGCCAAGGAGTGGCTAGCGGGGGGGGCACAGATACGCAGTATTTT
CASSQGVASGGGTDTQYF
>TRBD1|TRBJ1-1|few|TRBV19
TGTGCCAGTAAAGTAGTCGGACAGGGGACCCCTGAAGCTTTCTTT
CASKVVGQGTPEAFF
>-|TRBJ1-6|-|TRBV5-1
TGCGCCAGCAGCGAGCAGGGTTTAACTTCACCCCTCCACTTT
CASSEQGLTSPLHF
>-|TRBJ1-4|-|TRBV7-9
TGTGCCAGCAGCCAACTTGGGGCCTGGGGTTGGGAAAAACTGTTTTTT
CASSQLGAWGWEKLFF
>-|TRBJ1-4|-|TRBV10-3
TGTGCCATCAGTGCAGACAGGTCCGCAACTAATGAAAAACTGTTTTTT
CAISADRSATNEKLFF
>-|TRBJ1-1|few|TRBV7-3
TGTGCCAGCAGCCGAGGGTCAAACACTGAAGCTTTCTTT
CASSRGSNTEAFF
>TRBD1|TRBJ1-1|-|TRBV5-1
TGCGCCAGCAGCTTGAGCCCACAGGGGGGCACTGAAGCTTTCTTT
CASSLSPQGGTEAFF
>-|TRBJ2-2|-|TRBV4-3
TGCGCCAGCAGCCAAGTTTTTGGCCCCGGGGAGCTGTTTTTT
CASSQVFGPGELFF
>-|TRBJ1-4|-|TRBV18
TGTGCCAGCTCCCCCCCCGGAGGGCGAGGTGAAAAACTGTTTTTT
CASSPPGGRGEKLFF
>-|TRBJ1-2|-|TRBV7-9
TGTGCCAGCAGCTTAGAAGCAGGGAATGGCTACACCTTC
CASSLEAGNGYTF
>TRBD1|TRBJ2-5|-|TRBV5-1
TGCGCCAGCAGCAATTATAGATCTGGGACAGTTCAAGAGACCCAGTACTTC
CASSNYRSGTVQETQYF
>TRBD1|TRBJ1-2|once|TRBV7-2
TGTGCCAGCAGCTTCGACAGGGTTTATGGCTACACCTTC
CASSFDRVYGYTF
>-|TRBJ2-3|-|TRBV15
TGTGCCACCAGCAGGGTCCCAGACTACACAGATACGCAGTATTTT
CATSRVPDYTDTQYF
>TRBD1|TRBJ1-4|-|TRBV7-2
TGTGCCAGCAGCCCAGACAGGGGTGGGAATGAAAAACTGTTTTTT
CASSPDRGGNEKLFF
>-|TRBJ1-3|once|TRBV7-9
TGTGCCATCCGGAGGGGAAACACCATATATTTT
CAIRRGNTIYF
>-|TRBJ1-1|-|TRBV18
TGTGCCAGCTCCCGGGAGAACACTGAAGCTTTCTTT
CASSRENTEAFF
>-|TRBJ2-5|-|TRBV29-1
TGCAGCGTACTAGGAGGGGAAGAGACCCAGTACTTC
CSVLGGEETQYF
>TRBD1|TRBJ2-1|-|TRBV4-2
TGTGCCAGCAGCCATTATGTAGGGGGCGAGCAGTTCTTC
CASSHYVGGEQFF
>-|TRBJ2-6|few|TRBV7-8
TGTGCCAGCAATTTTGGAGTAGGGAGTATTTCTGGGGCCAACGTCCTGACTTTC
CASNFGVGSISGANVLTF
>-|TRBJ1-5|-|TRBV5-8
TGTGCCAGCAGCCAATACAGGGCAGGGAATCAGCCCCAGCATTTT
CASSQYRAGNQPQHF
>-|TRBJ1-1|-|TRBV2
TGTGCCAGCACCTCCCAAGGGGGGGGGAACACTGAAGCTTTCTTT
CASTSQGGGNTEAFF
>TRBD1|TRBJ2-3|-|TRBV5-6
TGTGCCAGCAGCCCGATTAGAAGGGGGCTATCAGATACGCAGTATTTT
CASSPIRRGLSDTQYF
>TRBD1|TRBJ1-1|-|TRBV3-1/TRBV3-2
TGTGCCAGCAGCCGGCCGGGACAGAGGAACACTGAAGCTTTCTTT
CASSRPGQRNTEAFF
>TRBD2|TRBJ2-3|-|TRBV9
TGTGCCAGCAGCCCGCGAAGGTCTAGCGGGGGCGCAGATACGCAGTATTTT
CASSPRRSSGGADTQYF
>TRBD1|TRBJ1-2|once|TRBV13
TGTGCCAGCAGCTTAGGTGGGACAGGGGATGGCTACACCTTC
CASSLGGTGDGYTF
>TRBD2|TRBJ2-7|-|TRBV5-1
TGCGCCAGCAGCTCCAGTGGCGGGGGGCCCTACGAGCAGTACTTC
CASSSSGGGPYEQYF
>TRBD1|TRBJ1-2|-|TRBV30
TGTGCCTGGAGTGGCCTGGGACAGACTGGCTTTGGCTACACCTTC
CAWSGLGQTGFGYTF
>-|TRBJ2-1|-|TRBV4-3
TGCGCCAGCAGCCAAGACTCCGGGACCTACAATGAGCAGTTCTTC
CASSQDSGTYNEQFF